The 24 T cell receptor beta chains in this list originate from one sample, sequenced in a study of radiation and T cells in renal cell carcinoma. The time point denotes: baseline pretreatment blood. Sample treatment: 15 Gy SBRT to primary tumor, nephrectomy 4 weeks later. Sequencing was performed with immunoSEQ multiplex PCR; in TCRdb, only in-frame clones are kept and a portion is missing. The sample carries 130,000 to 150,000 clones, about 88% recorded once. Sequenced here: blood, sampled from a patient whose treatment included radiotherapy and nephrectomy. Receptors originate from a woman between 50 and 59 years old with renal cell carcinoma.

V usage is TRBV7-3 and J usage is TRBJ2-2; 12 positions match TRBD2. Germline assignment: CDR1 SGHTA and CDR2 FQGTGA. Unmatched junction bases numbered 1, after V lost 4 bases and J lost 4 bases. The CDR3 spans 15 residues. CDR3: CASSSLAGGTGELFF. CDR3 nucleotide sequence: TGTGCCAGCAGCTCACTAGCGGGGGGCACCGGGGAGCTGTTTTTT. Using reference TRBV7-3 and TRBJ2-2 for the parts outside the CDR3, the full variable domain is GAGVSQTPSNKVTEKGKYVELRCDPISGHTALYWYRQSLGQGPEFLIYFQGTGAADDSGLPNDRFFAVRPEGSVSTLKIQRTERGDSAVYLCASSSLAGGTGELFFGEGSRLTVL.

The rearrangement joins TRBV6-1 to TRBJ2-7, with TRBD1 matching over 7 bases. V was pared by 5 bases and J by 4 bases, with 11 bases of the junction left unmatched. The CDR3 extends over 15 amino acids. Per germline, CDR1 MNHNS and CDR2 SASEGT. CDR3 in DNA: TGTGCCAGCAGTCTCGACCTAACAGGGGATTACGAGCAGTACTTC. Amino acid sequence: CASSLDLTGDYEQYF.

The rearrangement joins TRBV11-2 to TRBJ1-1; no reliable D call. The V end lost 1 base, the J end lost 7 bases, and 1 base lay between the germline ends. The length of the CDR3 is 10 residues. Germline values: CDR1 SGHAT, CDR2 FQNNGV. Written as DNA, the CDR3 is TGTGCCAGCAGCTTAGTTGAAGCTTTCTTT. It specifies CASSLVEAFF.

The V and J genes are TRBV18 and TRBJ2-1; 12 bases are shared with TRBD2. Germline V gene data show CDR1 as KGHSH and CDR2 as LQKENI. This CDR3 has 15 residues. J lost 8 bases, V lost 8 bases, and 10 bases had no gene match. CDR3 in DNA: TGTGCCAGCACGCCCGGGACTAGCGGGTTTTATGAGCAGTTCTTC. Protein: CASTPGTSGFYEQFF.

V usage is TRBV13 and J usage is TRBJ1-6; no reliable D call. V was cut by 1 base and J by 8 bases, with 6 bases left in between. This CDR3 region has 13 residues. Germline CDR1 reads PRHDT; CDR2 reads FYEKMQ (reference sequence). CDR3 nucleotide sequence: TGTGCCAGCAGCTTAGTAAGGGATTCACCCCTCCACTTT. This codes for CASSLVRDSPLHF.

CDR3 coding DNA: TGTGCCACCACGGGGACCCGAAATCAGCCCCAGCATTTT. Protein product: CATTGTRNQPQHF. V gene TRBV28 combines with J gene TRBJ1-5; D is possibly TRBD1 (5 bases). This CDR3 has 13 amino acids. Germline assignment: CDR1 MDHEN and CDR2 SYDVKM. The ends were cut back, 10 bases at V and 4 bases at J, with 14 bases in the middle.

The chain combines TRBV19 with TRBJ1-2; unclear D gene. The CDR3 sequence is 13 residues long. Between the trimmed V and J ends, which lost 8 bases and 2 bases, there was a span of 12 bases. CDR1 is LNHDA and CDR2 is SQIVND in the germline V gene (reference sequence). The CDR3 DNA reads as TGTGCCAGTGAGTGGGGATTCAACTATGGCTACACCTTC. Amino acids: CASEWGFNYGYTF.

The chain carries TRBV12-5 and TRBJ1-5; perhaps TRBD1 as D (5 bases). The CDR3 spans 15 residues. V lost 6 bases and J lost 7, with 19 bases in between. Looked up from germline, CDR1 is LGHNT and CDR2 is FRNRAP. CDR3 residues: CASGRQTAGQQPQHF. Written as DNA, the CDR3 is TGTGCTAGTGGCCGTCAGACAGCGGGTCAACAGCCCCAGCATTTT. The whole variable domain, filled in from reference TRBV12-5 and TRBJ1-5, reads DARVTQTPRHKVTEMGQEVTMRCQPILGHNTVFWYRQTMMQGLELLAYFRNRAPLDDSGMPKDRFSAEMPDATLATLKIQPSEPRDSAVYFCASGRQTAGQQPQHFGDGTRLSIL.

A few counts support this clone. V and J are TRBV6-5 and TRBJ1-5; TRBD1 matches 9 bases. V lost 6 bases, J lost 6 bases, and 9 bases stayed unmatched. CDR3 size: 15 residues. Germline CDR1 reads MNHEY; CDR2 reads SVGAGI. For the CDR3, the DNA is TGTGCCAGCAGCCTGGGACAGGGTCGAGGTCAGCCCCAGCATTTT. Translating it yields CASSLGQGRGQPQHF.

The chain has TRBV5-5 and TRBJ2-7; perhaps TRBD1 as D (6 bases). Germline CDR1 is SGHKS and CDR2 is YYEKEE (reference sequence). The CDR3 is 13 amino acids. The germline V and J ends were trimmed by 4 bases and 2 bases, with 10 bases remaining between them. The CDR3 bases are TGTGCCAGCAGCGTACAGGGTACCTACGAGCAGTACTTC. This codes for CASSVQGTYEQYF.

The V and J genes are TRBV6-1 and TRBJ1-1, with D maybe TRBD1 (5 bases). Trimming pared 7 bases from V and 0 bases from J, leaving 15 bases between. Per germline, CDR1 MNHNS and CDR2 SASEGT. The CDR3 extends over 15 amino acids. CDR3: CASTKSDTLNTEAFF. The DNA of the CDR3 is TGTGCCAGCACCAAGTCGGACACTTTGAACACTGAAGCTTTCTTT.

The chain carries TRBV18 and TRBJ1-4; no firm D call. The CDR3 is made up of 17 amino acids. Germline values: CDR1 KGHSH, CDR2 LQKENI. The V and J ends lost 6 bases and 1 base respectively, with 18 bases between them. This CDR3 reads CASSPFSLQGTNEKLFF. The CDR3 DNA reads TGTGCCAGCTCCCCTTTCTCACTTCAAGGAACTAATGAAAAACTGTTTTTT. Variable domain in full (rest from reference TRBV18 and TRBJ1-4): NAGVMQNPRHLVRRRGQEARLRCSPMKGHSHVYWYRQLPEEGLKFMVYLQKENIIDESGMPKERFSAEFPKEGPSILRIQQVVRGDSAAYFCASSPFSLQGTNEKLFFGSGTQLSVL.

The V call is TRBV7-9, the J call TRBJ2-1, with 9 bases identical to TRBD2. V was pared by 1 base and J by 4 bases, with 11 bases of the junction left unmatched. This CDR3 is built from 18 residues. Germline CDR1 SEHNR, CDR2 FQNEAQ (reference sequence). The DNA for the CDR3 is TGTGCCAGCAGCTTAGGCCCCTCCTCTAGCGGGGAATACAATGAGCAGTTCTTC. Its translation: CASSLGPSSSGEYNEQFF. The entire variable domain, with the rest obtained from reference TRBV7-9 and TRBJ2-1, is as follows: DTGVSQNPRHKITKRGQNVTFRCDPISEHNRLYWYRQTLGQGPEFLTYFQNEAQLEKSRLLSDRFSAERPKGSFSTLEIQRTEQGDSAMYLCASSLGPSSSGEYNEQFFGPGTRLTVL.

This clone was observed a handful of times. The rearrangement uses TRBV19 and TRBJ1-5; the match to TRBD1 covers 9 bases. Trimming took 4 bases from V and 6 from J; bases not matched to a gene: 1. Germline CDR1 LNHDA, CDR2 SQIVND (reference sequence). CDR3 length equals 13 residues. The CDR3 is CASSTDRGQPQHF. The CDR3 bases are TGTGCCAGTAGTACGGACAGGGGTCAGCCCCAGCATTTT.

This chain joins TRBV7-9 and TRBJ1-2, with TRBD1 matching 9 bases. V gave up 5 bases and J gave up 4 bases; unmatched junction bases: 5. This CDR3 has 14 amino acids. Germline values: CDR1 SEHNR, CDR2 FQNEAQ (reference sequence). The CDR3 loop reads CASSPTDRGYGYTF. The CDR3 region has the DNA TGTGCCAGCAGCCCCACGGACAGGGGCTATGGCTACACCTTC.

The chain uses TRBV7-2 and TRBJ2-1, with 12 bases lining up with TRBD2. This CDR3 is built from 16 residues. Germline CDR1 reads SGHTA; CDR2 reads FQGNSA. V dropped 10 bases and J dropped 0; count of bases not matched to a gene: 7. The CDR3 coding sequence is TGTGCCACCAGACTAGCGGGGGTAAGCTCCTACAATGAGCAGTTCTTC. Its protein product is CATRLAGVSSYNEQFF.

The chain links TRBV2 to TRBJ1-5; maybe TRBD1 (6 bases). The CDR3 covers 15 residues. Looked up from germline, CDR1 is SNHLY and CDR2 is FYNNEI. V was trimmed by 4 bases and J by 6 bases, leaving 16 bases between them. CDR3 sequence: CASSVGGGRLQPQHF. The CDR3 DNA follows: TGTGCCAGCAGTGTGGGAGGGGGTAGACTTCAGCCCCAGCATTTT.

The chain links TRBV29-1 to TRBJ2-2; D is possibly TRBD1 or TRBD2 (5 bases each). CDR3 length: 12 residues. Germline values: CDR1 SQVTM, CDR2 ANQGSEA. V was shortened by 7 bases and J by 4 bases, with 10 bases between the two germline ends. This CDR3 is CSAFGGTGELFF. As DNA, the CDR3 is TGCAGCGCTTTTGGGGGCACCGGGGAGCTGTTTTTT.

As DNA, the CDR3 is TGTGCCAGCAGTTACGGGGGAAAAACTGAAGCTTTCTTT. It codes for CASSYGGKTEAFF. This sequence joins TRBV6-5 and TRBJ1-1, with a possible D match to TRBD1 (5 bases). In germline, CDR1 is MNHEY, CDR2 SVGAGI. This CDR3 is 13 amino acids long. Trimming shortened V by 2 bases and J by 5 bases, and 9 bases separated the two germline ends.

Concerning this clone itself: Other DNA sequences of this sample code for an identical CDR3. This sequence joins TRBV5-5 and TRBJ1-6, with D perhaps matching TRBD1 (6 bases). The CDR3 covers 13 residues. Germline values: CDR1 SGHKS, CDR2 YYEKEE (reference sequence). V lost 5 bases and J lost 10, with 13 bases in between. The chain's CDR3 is CASSLGGNSPLHF. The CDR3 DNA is TGTGCCAGCAGTTTAGGGGGTAACTCACCCCTCCACTTT.

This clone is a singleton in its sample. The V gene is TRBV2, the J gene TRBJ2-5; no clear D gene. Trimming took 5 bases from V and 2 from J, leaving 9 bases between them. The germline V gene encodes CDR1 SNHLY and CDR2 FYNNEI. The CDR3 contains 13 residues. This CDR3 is CASSLMKQETQYF. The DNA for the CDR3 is TGTGCCAGCAGTTTGATGAAACAAGAGACCCAGTACTTC.

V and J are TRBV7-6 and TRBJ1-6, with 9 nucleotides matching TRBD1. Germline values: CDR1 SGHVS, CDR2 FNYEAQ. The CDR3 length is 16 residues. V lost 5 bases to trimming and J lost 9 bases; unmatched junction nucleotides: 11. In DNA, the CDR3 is TGTGCCAGCAGCCCCCGGGACAGGGACATCGGTTCACCCCTCCACTTT. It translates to CASSPRDRDIGSPLHF.

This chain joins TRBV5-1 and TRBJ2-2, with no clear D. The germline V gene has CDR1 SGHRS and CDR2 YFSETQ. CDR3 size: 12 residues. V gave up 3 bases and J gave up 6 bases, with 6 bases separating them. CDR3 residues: CASSSPPGELFF. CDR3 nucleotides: TGCGCCAGCAGCTCCCCGCCCGGGGAGCTGTTTTTT.

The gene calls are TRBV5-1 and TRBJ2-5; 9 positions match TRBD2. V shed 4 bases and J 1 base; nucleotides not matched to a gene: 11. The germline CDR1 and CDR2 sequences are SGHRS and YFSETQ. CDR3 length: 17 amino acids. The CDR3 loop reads CASSDTLAGVSQETQYF. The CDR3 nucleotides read TGCGCCAGCAGCGATACCTTAGCGGGGGTAAGCCAAGAGACCCAGTACTTC. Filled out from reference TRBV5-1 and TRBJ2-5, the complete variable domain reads KAGVTQTPRYLIKTRGQQVTLSCSPISGHRSVSWYQQTPGQGLQFLFEYFSETQRNKGNFPGRFSGRQFSNSRSEMNVSTLELGDSALYLCASSDTLAGVSQETQYFGPGTRLLVL.